This entry concerns a single TCR beta chain. Germline V gene data show CDR1 as SNHLY and CDR2 as FYNNEI. The CDR3 spans 15 residues. With 6 bases clipped from V and 0 bases from J, the junction kept 3 bases outside the gene matches. The entry originates in a study of cytotoxic CD8 clonotypes in ibrutinib-treated CLL. Measured with immunoSEQ multiplex PCR; TCRdb has only the in-frame clones, and not every one. The table records approximately 100,000 clones, over 60% of them present only once. Sequencing was performed on PBMCs, taken after 24 months of ibrutinib treatment. This clonotype originated in a human donor with chronic lymphocytic leukemia. The V gene is TRBV2, the J gene TRBJ2-7; 12 nucleotides agree with TRBD2. The chain's CDR3 is CASRPTSGSSYEQYF. DNA for the CDR3: TGTGCCAGCAGACCGACTAGCGGGAGCTCCTACGAGCAGTACTTC.